These 23 T cell receptor beta chains were sequenced from one sample in a study of blood T cell repertoires in COVID-19. The assay was immunoSEQ multiplex PCR, and TCRdb's table has in-frame clones only and misses some. The sample consists of over 450,000 clones, roughly nine tenths of them appearing once. Sequencing used peripheral blood. Every receptor here comes from a woman aged 45-60 years with COVID-19, enrolled during active disease.

The chain uses TRBV29-1 and TRBJ2-2; D unresolved. Trimming stripped 7 bases from V and 5 bases from J, with 14 bases between. The CDR3 has 13 amino acids. The germline V gene has CDR1 SQVTM and CDR2 ANQGSEA. This CDR3 reads CSAPLGRTGELFF. CDR3 DNA sequence: TGCAGCGCCCCCCTCGGCAGGACCGGGGAGCTGTTTTTT.

This chain uses TRBV2 with TRBJ1-1, with D perhaps matching TRBD1 (5 bases). Trimming took off 8 bases at V and 7 bases at J, with 23 bases between the two ends. Germline loops: CDR1 SNHLY, CDR2 FYNNEI. The CDR3 has 15 amino acids. CDR3 DNA: TGTGCCAGCGGGGACTCTTCGCCGGGGGATGTTGAAGCTTTCTTT. It yields the protein CASGDSSPGDVEAFF.

This sequence joins TRBV10-3 and TRBJ1-2; TRBD1 is a possible D gene (6 bases). Looked up from germline, CDR1 is ENHRY and CDR2 is SYGVKD. CDR3 length: 15 amino acids. The CDR3 here is CATGHFTTHHYGYTF. The CDR3 nucleotides are TGTGCGACGGGACACTTCACGACACACCACTATGGCTACACCTTC.

The V and J genes are TRBV5-1 and TRBJ1-3; the match to TRBD1 covers 7 bases. Germline V gives CDR1 SGHRS, CDR2 YFSETQ. Trimming removed 7 bases from V and 0 bases from J; junction bases left unmatched: 4. The CDR3 loop spans 14 amino acids. The CDR3 sequence is CASRTGDSGNTIYF. As DNA, the CDR3 is TGCGCCAGCCGGACAGGAGACTCTGGAAACACCATATATTTT.

This clone was seen just once. The genes are TRBV15 and TRBJ2-3; possibly TRBD2 for D (6 bases). Deletions cut 0 bases from V and 2 bases from J, with 12 bases between. There are 16 residues in the CDR3. Germline CDR1 LNHNV, CDR2 YYDKDF (reference sequence). The CDR3 DNA reads as TGTGCCACCAGCAGAGATATGGAGGGCTTCACAGATACGCAGTATTTT. Its translation is CATSRDMEGFTDTQYF.

J is TRBJ2-3 and V is TRBV10-2; 8 bases align to TRBD2. This CDR3 contains 15 residues. CDR1 is WSHSY and CDR2 is SAAADI in the germline V gene. Unmatched junction bases numbered 8, after V lost 2 bases and J lost 7 bases. The CDR3 is CASSETGLVKNTQYF. The CDR3 DNA sequence: TGCGCCAGCAGTGAGACGGGACTAGTTAAAAATACGCAGTATTTT.

The V gene is TRBV13, the J gene TRBJ1-2; TRBD1 agrees at 7 bases. This CDR3 is 15 amino acids long. Trimming removed 5 bases from V and 5 bases from J; junction bases left unmatched: 11. Germline V gene data show CDR1 as PRHDT and CDR2 as FYEKMQ (reference sequence). Written as DNA, the CDR3 is TGTGCCAGCAGCCCCCTCGGGACAGCCCTTTATGGCTACACCTTC. Translation: CASSPLGTALYGYTF. Based on the CDR3 plus reference TRBV13 and TRBJ1-2, the full variable domain is AAGVIQSPRHLIKEKRETATLKCYPIPRHDTVYWYQQGPGQDPQFLISFYEKMQSDKGSIPDRFSAQQFSDYHSELNMSSLELGDSALYFCASSPLGTALYGYTFGSGTRLTVV.

The rearrangement uses TRBV30 and TRBJ1-2; D not resolved. The CDR3 is made up of 13 amino acids. V was shortened by 0 bases and J by 7 bases, with 12 bases between the two germline ends. CDR1 and CDR2 (germline): GTSNPN, SVGIG (reference sequence). The CDR3 region is CAWSVVISGGYTF. CDR3 in DNA: TGTGCCTGGAGTGTAGTAATTTCGGGTGGCTACACCTTC.

The chain has TRBV6-6 and TRBJ2-2; maybe TRBD1 (6 bases). This CDR3 is 15 amino acids long. From germline, CDR1 is MNHNY and CDR2 SVGAGI (reference sequence). Trimming shortened V by 4 bases and J by 6 bases, and 15 bases separated the two germline ends. The CDR3 DNA follows: TGTGCCAGCAGTTCCCACGGACAGACTGCCGGGGAGCTGTTTTTT. This gives the protein CASSSHGQTAGELFF.

V gene TRBV7-8 combines with J gene TRBJ1-1; perhaps TRBD1 as D (5 bases). V lost 6 bases, J lost 5 bases, and 13 bases lay in between. Germline V CDR1 and CDR2: SGHVS, FQNEAQ. CDR3 size: 13 residues. CDR3 nucleotides: TGTGCCAGCAGTGTCGGGGGGGGGACTGAAGCTTTCTTT. Translating it yields CASSVGGGTEAFF.

J is TRBJ2-1 and V is TRBV21-1; TRBD2 is taken as the D call from the table, unchecked against the DNA. TRBV21-1 is reported as a pseudogene. The CDR3 length is 14 residues. This CDR3 reads CASLSICSYNEQFF. The CDR3 bases are TGTGCCAGCTTAAGCATCTGCTCCTACAATGAGCAGTTCTTC.

The chain is built from TRBV6-5 and TRBJ1-2; 7 bases are a match to TRBD1. The CDR3 totals 14 residues. V lost 6 bases to trimming and J lost 6 bases; unmatched junction nucleotides: 10. CDR1 and CDR2 (germline): MNHEY, SVGAGI. CDR3 nucleotide sequence: TGTGCCAGCAGGCAAGGGACAGTTCCGGATGGCTACACCTTC. Translating gives CASRQGTVPDGYTF.

The chain carries TRBV5-4 and TRBJ1-2, with a weak D call TRBD1 (6 bases). CDR3 size: 14 residues. V was clipped by 9 bases and J by 2 bases, with 17 bases between them. Germline V gene sequence: CDR1 SGHNT, CDR2 YYREEE (reference sequence). The CDR3: CATRGAGANYGYTF. CDR3 sequence (DNA): TGTGCCACTCGGGGGGCAGGGGCAAACTATGGCTACACCTTC.

The chain has TRBV25-1 and TRBJ1-4; D possibly corresponds to TRBD1 (5 bases). The V end lost 3 bases, the J end lost 8 bases, and 19 bases lay between the germline ends. The CDR3 has 16 amino acids. Germline V gene data show CDR1 as MGHDK and CDR2 as SYGVNS. The DNA of the CDR3 is TGTGCCAGCAGTGATTACCGTAAAGGGGATCAAGAAAAACTGTTTTTT. Its translation is CASSDYRKGDQEKLFF.

The chain uses TRBV5-1 and TRBJ2-7; D is undetermined. V was clipped by 0 bases and J by 1 base, with 5 bases between them. CDR1 is SGHRS and CDR2 is YFSETQ in the germline V gene. This CDR3 comprises 13 residues. The CDR3 DNA sequence: TGCGCCAGCAGCTTGGAATCTTCCTACGAGCAGTACTTC. It specifies CASSLESSYEQYF.

The chain combines TRBV25-1 with TRBJ2-7; D is possibly TRBD2 (6 bases). Trimming cost V 3 bases and J 3 bases, with 18 bases left between them. From germline, CDR1 is MGHDK and CDR2 SYGVNS. This CDR3 has 16 amino acids. CDR3 sequence (DNA): TGTGCCAGCAGTGATCCCCGGGGCTTCGGGGGCTACGAGCAGTACTTC. This translates into CASSDPRGFGGYEQYF.

The chain couples TRBV28 to TRBJ1-1, with D possibly being TRBD1 (5 bases). The CDR3 sequence is 14 residues long. Trimming removed 6 bases at V and 0 bases at J, with 11 bases between. CDR1 and CDR2 from the germline V gene are MDHEN and SYDVKM. CDR3 nucleotides: TGTGCCAGCAGGAAGACAGCCATGAACACTGAAGCTTTCTTT. It is translated as CASRKTAMNTEAFF.

This chain links TRBV4-1 with TRBJ2-7; 14 nucleotides line up with TRBD2. The CDR3 loop spans 18 amino acids. The V gene's germline CDR1 is MGHRA and CDR2 YSYEKL. V gave up 1 base and J gave up 2 bases; unmatched junction bases: 7. CDR3 sequence (DNA): TGCGCCAGCAGCCAAGCGGGACTAGCGGGGGCAGCTCCCTACGAGCAGTACTTC. Residues: CASSQAGLAGAAPYEQYF.

The V call is TRBV5-1, the J call TRBJ2-3; 7 bases are shared with TRBD1. Trimming took 5 bases from V and 4 from J; bases not matched to a gene: 1. The CDR3 runs to 12 residues. The germline CDR1 and CDR2 sequences are SGHRS and YFSETQ. The CDR3: CASRQGADTQYF. The CDR3 DNA reads as TGCGCCAGCAGGCAGGGGGCAGATACGCAGTATTTT.

The genes are TRBV3-1 (or the pseudogene TRBV3-2) and TRBJ2-7, with a weak D call TRBD2 (5 bases). The CDR3 has 15 residues. V shed 4 bases and J shed 7 bases, with 20 bases lying between them. Germline loops: CDR1 LGHDT, CDR2 YNNKEL (reference sequence). Here the CDR3 reads CASSPYFEGPGEQYF. The CDR3 DNA follows: TGTGCCAGCAGCCCCTACTTTGAAGGGCCGGGGGAGCAGTACTTC.

This clone was observed once. The rearrangement uses TRBV19 and TRBJ1-3, with D unclear. This CDR3 region has 13 residues. The V end was cut by 6 bases, the J end by 2 bases, with 8 bases between. Per germline, CDR1 LNHDA and CDR2 SQIVND (reference sequence). In DNA form, the CDR3 reads TGTGCCAGTAGCGAGGGAGCTGGAAACACCATATATTTT. Translating it yields CASSEGAGNTIYF.

The gene calls are TRBV5-4 and TRBJ1-4; D not resolved. Trimming removed 0 bases at V and 8 bases at J, with 14 bases between. The CDR3 is 15 amino acids. Looked up from germline, CDR1 is SGHNT and CDR2 is YYREEE (reference sequence). DNA of the CDR3: TGTGCCAGCAGCTTGGTCGGGGATAGGAACGAAAAACTGTTTTTT. Translated, it gives CASSLVGDRNEKLFF. The whole variable domain, remainder taken from reference TRBV5-4 and TRBJ1-4, is ETGVTQSPTHLIKTRGQQVTLRCSSQSGHNTVSWYQQALGQGPQFIFQYYREEENGRGNFPPRFSGLQFPNYSSELNVNALELDDSALYLCASSLVGDRNEKLFFGSGTQLSVL.

About this clone itself: One end of the junction varies from germline; a read error may be responsible. The chain employs TRBV29-1 and TRBJ1-1; no reliable D call. The CDR3 is made up of 12 amino acids. The germline V gene encodes CDR1 SQVTM and CDR2 ANQGSEA. The CDR3: CSVYSTGTKAFF. Written as DNA, the CDR3 is TGCAGCGTTTACTCTACCGGCACTAAAGCTTTCTTT.